Each of the 21 T cell receptor beta chains below was sequenced from the same sample in a study of a mutant IDH1 vaccine in newly diagnosed glioma. What these receptors recognize is not known. As to time point: week 5, during vaccination. Every single dose of the vaccine, 300 ug of mutant IDH1 20-mer peptide, came with topical imiquimod. Data came from immunoSEQ multiplex PCR; TCRdb stores just in-frame clones and leaves some out. Of about 51,000 clones in the sample, about three quarters are singletons; the top ten hold around 5.3%. Material: PBMCs, obtained from a glioma patient whose treatment included an IDH1 peptide vaccine. These receptors were taken from a middle-aged man with glioma.

This clone has just a few counts. V usage is TRBV7-9 and J usage is TRBJ2-5; no clear D. Germline loops: CDR1 SEHNR, CDR2 FQNEAQ (reference sequence). CDR3 size: 12 residues. V was pared by 4 bases and J by 4 bases, with 7 bases between. CDR3 sequence reads: CASSSRPETQYF. The DNA for the CDR3 is TGTGCCAGCAGCTCCCGACCAGAGACCCAGTACTTC.

This chain joins TRBV30 and TRBJ1-5; D perhaps matches TRBD1 (5 bases). The ends were cut back, 1 base at V and 4 bases at J, with 11 bases in the middle. Per germline, CDR1 GTSNPN and CDR2 SVGIG (reference sequence). CDR3 length: 14 amino acids. In nucleotides, the CDR3 is TGTGCCTGGAGTGGGGGGACCACAAATCAGCCCCAGCATTTT. Protein product: CAWSGGTTNQPQHF.

This rearrangement joins TRBV27 to TRBJ1-1; perhaps TRBD1 as D (5 bases). The V end lost 4 bases, the J end lost 9 bases, and 12 bases lay between the germline ends. CDR1 and CDR2 from the germline V gene are MNHEY and SMNVEV (reference sequence). This CDR3 is 12 amino acids long. The CDR3: CASSSYRGQAFF. The CDR3 coding sequence is TGTGCCAGCAGTTCCTACCGGGGACAAGCTTTCTTT.

The V call is TRBV6-1, the J call TRBJ1-2; the match to TRBD1 covers 7 bases. Per germline, CDR1 MNHNS and CDR2 SASEGT. V lost 7 bases to trimming and J lost 7 bases; unmatched junction nucleotides: 3. This CDR3 region has 11 residues. The CDR3 coding sequence is TGTGCCAGCATGACAGGGTTTGGCTACACCTTC. Its translation is CASMTGFGYTF.

CDR3 region: CASMDFSSSYNSPLHF. CDR3 nucleotide sequence: TGTGCCAGTATGGACTTCTCAAGCTCCTATAATTCACCCCTCCACTTT. The V and J genes are TRBV19 and TRBJ1-6; D not certain. The germline V and J ends were trimmed by 7 bases and 0 bases, with 13 bases remaining between them. This CDR3 is built from 16 residues. From germline, CDR1 is LNHDA and CDR2 SQIVND (reference sequence).

V and J are TRBV18 and TRBJ2-3, with no clear D. The CDR3 is made up of 15 amino acids. The V and J ends lost 6 bases and 2 bases respectively, with 15 bases between them. Per germline, CDR1 KGHSH and CDR2 LQKENI. The DNA of the CDR3 is TGTGCCAGCTCCCCAACCGCTCTGGCCACAGATACGCAGTATTTT. Amino acids: CASSPTALATDTQYF.

This sequence joins TRBV27 and TRBJ2-1, with 9 positions matching TRBD1. Germline assignment: CDR1 MNHEY and CDR2 SMNVEV (reference sequence). The V gene end was trimmed by 2 bases and the J gene end by 13 bases; junction bases not matched to a gene: 3. CDR3 size: 12 residues. The CDR3 is CASSLMGQGQFF. CDR3 nucleotides: TGTGCCAGCAGTTTAATGGGACAGGGCCAGTTCTTC.

This clone was seen a few times. V gene TRBV11-2 combines with J gene TRBJ2-7; TRBD2 aligns across 7 bases. There are 16 residues in the CDR3. Germline CDR1 is SGHAT and CDR2 is FQNNGV. Trimming removed 5 bases from V and 0 bases from J; junction bases left unmatched: 10. In DNA, the CDR3 is TGTGCCAGCAGCCCCAGGAGCGGGGCTAGCTCCTACGAGCAGTACTTC. This gives the protein CASSPRSGASSYEQYF.

The V and J genes are TRBV19 and TRBJ1-6; 7 positions agree with TRBD1. Germline-derived CDR1 and CDR2 are LNHDA and SQIVND (reference sequence). The CDR3 length is 15 residues. Losses at the gene ends were 7 bases for V and 14 bases for J; bases not matched to a gene: 17. In DNA form, the CDR3 reads TGTGCCAGTACCACCCAGGGGGGAGGGTCTGCGGCCCTCCACTTT. This codes for CASTTQGGGSAALHF.

The DNA for the CDR3 is TGTGCCAGTAGGGGGGGACGCTTTCACACCGGGGAGCTGTTTTTT. Its translation is CASRGGRFHTGELFF. This chain connects TRBV19 to TRBJ2-2, with D possibly being TRBD2 (6 bases). CDR3 size: 15 residues. Germline-derived CDR1 and CDR2 are LNHDA and SQIVND (reference sequence). The ends were cut back, 6 bases at V and 3 bases at J, with 14 bases in the middle. Full variable domain (missing parts from reference TRBV19 and TRBJ2-2): DGGITQSPKYLFRKEGQNVTLSCEQNLNHDAMYWYRQDPGQGLRLIYYSQIVNDFQKGDIAEGYSVSREKKESFPLTVTSAQKNPTAFYLCASRGGRFHTGELFFGEGSRLTVL.

This clone was observed a few times. The rearrangement uses TRBV9 and TRBJ1-4; tentative D call: TRBD1 (6 bases). The ends were cut back, 0 bases at V and 10 bases at J, with 16 bases in the middle. The CDR3 totals 15 residues. Germline CDR1 reads SGDLS; CDR2 reads YYNGEE. DNA for the CDR3: TGTGCCAGCAGCGTAGGGGGGACATCCACTGCAAAACTGTTTTTT. It encodes CASSVGGTSTAKLFF.

The chain recombines TRBV10-1 with TRBJ2-5, with D unresolved. CDR1 WNHNN and CDR2 SYGVQD come from the germline V gene (reference sequence). V was trimmed by 6 bases and J by 1 base, leaving 6 bases between them. This CDR3 has 12 amino acids. CDR3 in amino acids: CASRDRQETQYF. The CDR3 DNA follows: TGCGCCAGCAGAGACCGCCAAGAGACCCAGTACTTC.

This chain connects TRBV5-4 to TRBJ2-1; 9 nucleotides line up with TRBD2. The CDR3 sequence is 16 residues long. Unmatched junction bases numbered 6, after V lost 0 bases and J lost 5 bases. Germline V gene data show CDR1 as SGHNT and CDR2 as YYREEE (reference sequence). The CDR3 spells CASSLGGVAGDNEQFF. CDR3 DNA sequence: TGTGCCAGCAGCTTGGGTGGAGTAGCGGGGGACAATGAGCAGTTCTTC.

The CDR3: CAGSGPTNEKLFF. The CDR3 nucleotides are TGTGCCGGATCCGGGCCAACTAATGAAAAACTGTTTTTT. The J gene is TRBJ1-4, the V gene TRBV5-4; D is undetermined. Germline CDR1 reads SGHNT; CDR2 reads YYREEE (reference sequence). V shed 10 bases and J shed 0 bases, with 10 bases lying between them. This CDR3 has 13 amino acids. Together with reference TRBV5-4 and TRBJ1-4, the CDR3 gives the full variable domain: ETGVTQSPTHLIKTRGQQVTLRCSSQSGHNTVSWYQQALGQGPQFIFQYYREEENGRGNFPPRFSGLQFPNYSSELNVNALELDDSALYLCAGSGPTNEKLFFGSGTQLSVL.

This chain connects TRBV18 to TRBJ1-2, with D possibly TRBD1 on 6 matching bases. The V gene lost 1 base and the J gene lost 8 bases, with 11 bases spanning the gap. The CDR3 consists of 13 residues. CDR1 and CDR2 from the germline V gene are KGHSH and LQKENI. The DNA of the CDR3 is TGTGCCAGCTCACCACAGGGGGAGAAAGGCTACACCTTC. Amino acids: CASSPQGEKGYTF.

This sequence joins TRBV2 and TRBJ2-7; D perhaps matches TRBD2 (6 bases). Looked up from germline, CDR1 is SNHLY and CDR2 is FYNNEI. The CDR3 extends over 15 amino acids. V lost 4 bases and J lost 1, with 14 bases in between. CDR3 DNA: TGTGCCAGCAGTGGGGACTGGAAGGGGTCCTACGAGCAGTACTTC. Translated, it gives CASSGDWKGSYEQYF.

This chain links TRBV2 with TRBJ2-3; D may match TRBD1 or TRBD2 (6 bases each). The length of the CDR3 is 13 residues. Germline V CDR1 and CDR2: SNHLY, FYNNEI. Trimming pared 5 bases from V and 5 bases from J, leaving 11 bases between. As DNA, the CDR3 is TGTGCCAGCAGTTGGAGGGGGGAAGATACGCAGTATTTT. Translation: CASSWRGEDTQYF.

The chain uses TRBV2 and TRBJ1-6; 7 bases fit TRBD1. Germline V gives CDR1 SNHLY, CDR2 FYNNEI. The CDR3 spans 16 residues. Losses at the gene ends were 3 bases for V and 6 bases for J; bases not matched to a gene: 8. The CDR3 sequence is CASSDHPTGINSPLHF. CDR3 sequence (DNA): TGTGCCAGCAGTGATCATCCGACAGGGATTAATTCACCCCTCCACTTT.

J is TRBJ2-5 and V is TRBV7-9; D unclear. The CDR3 sequence is 18 residues long. In germline, CDR1 is SEHNR, CDR2 FQNEAQ (reference sequence). The germline V and J ends were trimmed by 5 bases and 5 bases, with 27 bases remaining between them. CDR3 coding DNA: TGTGCCAGCAGCCCCGAGTGGCAGAGCCGGTTCCTCTCGGAGACCCAGTACTTC. Protein sequence: CASSPEWQSRFLSETQYF.

The chain uses TRBV9 and TRBJ2-1, with D hard to call. Germline lookup yields CDR1 SGDLS and CDR2 YYNGEE. Trimming took 3 bases from V and 4 from J, leaving 8 bases between them. CDR3 size: 13 residues. CDR3 sequence: CASSATFYNEQFF. The CDR3 region has the DNA TGTGCCAGCAGCGCGACCTTTTACAATGAGCAGTTCTTC.

This chain joins TRBV4-3 and TRBJ2-7, with D perhaps TRBD1 or TRBD2 (5 bases each). The CDR3 extends over 15 amino acids. Trimming removed 4 bases at V and 1 base at J, with 14 bases between. The germline CDR1 and CDR2 sequences are LGHNA and YSLEER. DNA of the CDR3: TGCGCCAGCAGCCGGGACGTAGACCAATCCTACGAGCAGTACTTC. Translating gives CASSRDVDQSYEQYF.